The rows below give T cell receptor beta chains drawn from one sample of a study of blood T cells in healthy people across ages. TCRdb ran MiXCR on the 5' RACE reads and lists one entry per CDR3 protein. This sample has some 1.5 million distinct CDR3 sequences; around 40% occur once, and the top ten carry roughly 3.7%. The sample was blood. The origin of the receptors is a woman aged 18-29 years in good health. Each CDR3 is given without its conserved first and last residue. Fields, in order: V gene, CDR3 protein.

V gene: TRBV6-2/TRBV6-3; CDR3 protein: ASSSGLAGTTDTQY
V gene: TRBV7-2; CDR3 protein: ASNVGGDRSYEQY
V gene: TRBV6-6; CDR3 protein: ASIRQINQPQH
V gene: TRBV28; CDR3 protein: ASITNYGYT
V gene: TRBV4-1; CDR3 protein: ASSPFDGSRETQY
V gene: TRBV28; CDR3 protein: ASRTGTGYYEQY
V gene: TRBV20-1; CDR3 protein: SASTTGYGYT
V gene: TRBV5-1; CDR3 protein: ASSSIPYEQY
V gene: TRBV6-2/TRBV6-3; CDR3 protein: ASSYSQISSKGGNTEAF
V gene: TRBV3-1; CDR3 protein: ASSQGGKGKNAEAF
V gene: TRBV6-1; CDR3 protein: AGSEGGGGSYNEQY
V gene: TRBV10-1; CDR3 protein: ASSDYRGRSDTQY
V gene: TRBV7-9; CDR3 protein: ANSLGLTYEQY
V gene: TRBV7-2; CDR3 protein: ASSVDRVVVGYT
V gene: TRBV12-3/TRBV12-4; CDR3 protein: ASSLAGGGGNIQY
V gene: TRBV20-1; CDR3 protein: SAREGRGYGYT
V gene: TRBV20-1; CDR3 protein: SGASGTSNPKRTEQY
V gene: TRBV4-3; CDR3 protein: ASSQDQKGTGTYEQY
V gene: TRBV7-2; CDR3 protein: ASSLGRGRSTETQY
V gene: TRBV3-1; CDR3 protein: ASSQDMSHANEKLF
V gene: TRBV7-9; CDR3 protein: ASRPGLAATDTQY
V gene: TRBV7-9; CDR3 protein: ASRDMGQSSYNEQF
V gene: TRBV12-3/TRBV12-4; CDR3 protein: ASSSQLRGGQETQY
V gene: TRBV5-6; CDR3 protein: ASSFLSRQNTEAF
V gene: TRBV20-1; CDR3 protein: SARMAGGGQYEQY
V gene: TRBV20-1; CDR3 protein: SANPSGPGNEQF
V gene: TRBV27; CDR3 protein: ASSSPDETDTQY
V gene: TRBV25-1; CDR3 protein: ASSERGFTEAF
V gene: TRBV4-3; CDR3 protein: ASSQDQSYEQF
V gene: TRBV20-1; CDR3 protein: SARDKRNTEAF
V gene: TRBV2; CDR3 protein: ASTSPLLTDRANNEQY
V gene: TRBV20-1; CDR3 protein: SARQGYSPLH
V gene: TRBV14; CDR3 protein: ASSPAASWKGNEQF
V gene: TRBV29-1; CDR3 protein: SVVGTVFGTDTQY
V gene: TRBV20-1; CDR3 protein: SAPQPSSGNTIY